This T cell receptor (beta chain) was captured by sequencing in a study of shared clonotypes between healthy human individuals. This table comes from immunoSEQ multiplex PCR, and its TCRdb copy is limited to in-frame clones, with some not included. Here the sample spans around 1.6 million clones, approximately 98% being singletons. The clonotype originates from a man aged 25 to 40 in good health. The sample was naive CD4+ T cells sorted from blood. Subset denoted: CD45RA+ positively selected.

The CDR3 region is CASSESTGLGSNQPQHF. CDR3 DNA sequence: TGCGCCAGCAGTGAGTCAACGGGCTTGGGTAGCAATCAGCCCCAGCATTTT. The gene calls are TRBV10-2 and TRBJ1-5; no clear D. CDR1 and CDR2 from the germline V gene are WSHSY and SAAADI. The V gene lost 0 bases and the J gene lost 0 bases, with 12 bases spanning the gap. This CDR3 is 17 amino acids long.